The 28 T cell receptor beta chains presented below share a single source sample, sequenced in a study of beta chain features in type 1 diabetes. Every isolated RNA sample was fully reverse transcribed, so sequencing captured expressed TCRB transcripts. Data came from immunoSEQ multiplex PCR; TCRdb stores just in-frame clones and leaves some out. The profile covers approximately 360,000 clones, with around an eighth appearing a single time and 0.0095% to 0.013% taken by the ten largest. Regarding the study as a whole: Shortening of TCRB CDR3s, moderate but significant, appeared in all four CD4+ subsets of Type 1 diabetes patients.

Their antigens remain unidentified. Material: naive CD4+ T cells from blood. The receptors shown here come from a woman between 18 and 29 years old with type 1 diabetes.

This clone has only a few counts. The chain joins TRBV9 to TRBJ1-4; D remains unclear. Trimming shortened V by 4 bases and J by 8 bases, and 18 bases separated the two germline ends. The germline V gene has CDR1 SGDLS and CDR2 YYNGEE. CDR3 length equals 15 residues. CDR3 in DNA: TGTGCCAGCAGCCCTAGAGGGCAGCCGATGGAAAAACTGTTTTTT. Its protein is CASSPRGQPMEKLFF.

This chain uses TRBV14 with TRBJ1-1; TRBD1 matches 7 bases. Per germline, CDR1 SGHDN and CDR2 FVKESK. The V segment lost 2 bases and the J segment 9 bases; nucleotides outside the gene matches: 9. This CDR3 contains 14 residues. The CDR3 DNA reads as TGTGCCAGCAGCCAACGTGGCGACAGGGCGAAAGCTTTCTTT. It specifies CASSQRGDRAKAFF.

This chain uses TRBV7-2 with TRBJ2-7; 9 bases agree with TRBD2. The germline CDR1 and CDR2 sequences are SGHTA and FQGNSA. The CDR3 consists of 17 residues. The junction had 14 bases not matched to a gene; V was cut back by 2 bases and J by 6 bases. CDR3 in amino acids: CASSLRGAGGPSGEQYF. The CDR3 bases are TGTGCCAGCAGCTTAAGGGGCGCGGGGGGGCCTTCGGGCGAGCAGTACTTC.

This clone was seen a few times. The V and J genes are TRBV11-2 and TRBJ2-7; D may be TRBD1 (6 bases). There are 14 residues in the CDR3. Germline V gene data show CDR1 as SGHAT and CDR2 as FQNNGV. The V gene lost 1 base and the J gene lost 0 bases, with 7 bases spanning the gap. CDR3 coding DNA: TGTGCCAGCAGCTTAGTGGGGGCCTCCTACGAGCAGTACTTC. Translation: CASSLVGASYEQYF.

This clone was seen a few times. The V call is TRBV11-2, the J call TRBJ1-1; the D is unclear. V lost 2 bases and J 4 bases, leaving 11 bases between the germline ends. The germline V gene has CDR1 SGHAT and CDR2 FQNNGV. The CDR3 covers 14 residues. The CDR3: CASSLSSAGTEAFF. The CDR3 DNA reads TGTGCCAGCAGCTTAAGTTCGGCGGGCACTGAAGCTTTCTTT.

This chain joins TRBV5-4 and TRBJ2-3; perhaps TRBD2 as D (5 bases). The germline gives CDR1 SGHNT, CDR2 YYREEE (reference sequence). The CDR3 covers 14 residues. Trimming took 7 bases from V and 3 from J, leaving 15 bases between them. This chain's CDR3 is CASPLRRETDTQYF. CDR3 sequence (DNA): TGTGCCAGCCCCCTCCGTCGGGAAACAGATACGCAGTATTTT.

This rearrangement joins TRBV30 to TRBJ1-3; D remains ambiguous. CDR3 length equals 12 residues. Germline values: CDR1 GTSNPN, CDR2 SVGIG (reference sequence). The germline V and J ends were trimmed by 1 base and 4 bases, with 5 bases remaining between them. CDR3 sequence: CAWSAEGNTIYF. The CDR3 DNA is TGTGCCTGGAGTGCGGAGGGAAACACCATATATTTT.

The chain has TRBV19 and TRBJ2-1; D gene ambiguous. This CDR3 region has 15 residues. With 4 bases removed from V and 0 bases from J, the gap between germline ends came to 10 bases. CDR1 is LNHDA and CDR2 is SQIVND in the germline V gene (reference sequence). CDR3: CASSTAGSSYNEQFF. Written as DNA, the CDR3 is TGTGCCAGTAGTACCGCAGGAAGCTCCTACAATGAGCAGTTCTTC. Looking up the rest from reference TRBV19 and TRBJ2-1 gives the full variable domain: DGGITQSPKYLFRKEGQNVTLSCEQNLNHDAMYWYRQDPGQGLRLIYYSQIVNDFQKGDIAEGYSVSREKKESFPLTVTSAQKNPTAFYLCASSTAGSSYNEQFFGPGTRLTVL.

In its sample, this clone was seen a few times. The rearrangement joins TRBV11-2 to TRBJ2-7; 8 positions match TRBD2. The CDR3 is 15 residues long. With 4 bases clipped from V and 2 bases from J, the junction kept 7 bases outside the gene matches. The germline CDR1 and CDR2 sequences are SGHAT and FQNNGV. This CDR3 is CASSSQRGRAYEQYF. The CDR3 DNA reads TGTGCCAGCAGCTCGCAGCGGGGGCGGGCCTACGAGCAGTACTTC.

The genes are TRBV18 and TRBJ1-2, with a weak D call TRBD1 (5 bases). Germline V gene lookup returns CDR1 KGHSH and CDR2 LQKENI. This CDR3 is 11 amino acids long. Trimming removed 5 bases from V and 4 bases from J, with 5 bases in between. CDR3 DNA sequence: TGTGCCAGCTCAGACAGCTATGGCTACACCTTC. Protein: CASSDSYGYTF.

The rearrangement links TRBV14 to TRBJ2-5, with 9 bases aligning to TRBD2. Germline V gene lookup returns CDR1 SGHDN and CDR2 FVKESK. The junction had 8 bases not matched to a gene; V was cut back by 2 bases and J by 4 bases. There are 16 residues in the CDR3. This CDR3 reads CASSQISGRHLETQYF. For the CDR3, the DNA is TGTGCCAGCAGCCAAATCAGCGGGAGGCACCTAGAGACCCAGTACTTC.

This clone occurred a few times. CDR3 DNA: TGTGCCATCAGTTTAAACTATGGCTACACCTTC. Protein: CAISLNYGYTF. The chain is built from TRBV10-3 and TRBJ1-2; D call uncertain. Germline CDR1 ENHRY, CDR2 SYGVKD. The CDR3 covers 11 residues. With 5 bases removed from V and 2 bases from J, the gap between germline ends came to 3 bases.

This clone appeared a few times. This chain links TRBV29-1 with TRBJ2-5; D remains unclear. With 5 bases removed from V and 1 base from J, the gap between germline ends came to 17 bases. The CDR3 extends over 15 amino acids. The germline gives CDR1 SQVTM, CDR2 ANQGSEA. As DNA, the CDR3 is TGCAGCGTTTTGGGCTCCCTTCGTGCCCAAGAGACCCAGTACTTC. The encoded protein is CSVLGSLRAQETQYF.

The chain couples TRBV7-2 to TRBJ1-1, with a possible D match to TRBD1 (5 bases). Trimming cost V 7 bases and J 2 bases, with 14 bases left between them. The germline gives CDR1 SGHTA, CDR2 FQGNSA. The CDR3 contains 14 residues. CDR3 in DNA: TGTGCCAGCAACCGGGGGATCAGAAACACTGAAGCTTTCTTT. The encoded protein is CASNRGIRNTEAFF.

The chain links TRBV30 to TRBJ2-7; D might be TRBD1 (5 bases). Germline CDR1 GTSNPN, CDR2 SVGIG (reference sequence). V gave up 0 bases and J gave up 1 base, with 16 bases separating them. The CDR3 extends over 16 amino acids. CDR3 coding DNA: TGTGCCTGGAGTGTCCCAAGGGGCGTCGGGTCCTACGAGCAGTACTTC. Translation: CAWSVPRGVGSYEQYF.

The rearrangement uses TRBV4-3 and TRBJ2-7, with TRBD2 matching over 7 bases. This CDR3 spans 14 amino acids. CDR1 is LGHNA, CDR2 YSLEER, per germline. V shed 0 bases and J 6 bases; nucleotides not matched to a gene: 5. The CDR3 loop is CASSQDGGGAEQYF. CDR3 bases: TGCGCCAGCAGCCAAGATGGGGGGGGAGCCGAGCAGTACTTC.

This clone was seen a handful of times. The rearrangement links TRBV7-9 to TRBJ2-7, with D possibly being TRBD2 (6 bases). CDR1 is SEHNR, CDR2 FQNEAQ, per germline (reference sequence). The CDR3 length is 17 residues. V dropped 0 bases and J dropped 0 bases, with 15 bases sitting between them. This chain's CDR3 is CASSLAPGDGSSYEQYF. The CDR3 nucleotides are TGTGCCAGCAGCTTAGCGCCAGGTGACGGGAGCTCCTACGAGCAGTACTTC.

The rearrangement links TRBV6-5 to TRBJ1-1; D gene uncertain. This CDR3 is built from 13 residues. The germline V and J ends were trimmed by 5 bases and 1 base, with 8 bases remaining between them. Germline V gene sequence: CDR1 MNHEY, CDR2 SVGAGI. The CDR3: CASSANRNTEAFF. Written as DNA, the CDR3 is TGTGCCAGCAGTGCTAATAGGAACACTGAAGCTTTCTTT.

The chain combines TRBV28 with TRBJ1-5; 7 bases match TRBD1. Germline V CDR1 and CDR2: MDHEN, SYDVKM. V lost 8 bases, J lost 1 base, and 2 bases stayed unmatched. This CDR3 has 13 residues. The CDR3 coding sequence is TGTGCCAGCGGGACAGACAGCAATCAGCCCCAGCATTTT. Encoded protein: CASGTDSNQPQHF.

This clone was seen a handful of times. The rearrangement links TRBV10-3 to TRBJ1-5; TRBD1 might be the D (5 bases). CDR3 length: 16 amino acids. V gave up 0 bases and J gave up 4 bases, with 13 bases separating them. CDR1 is ENHRY and CDR2 is SYGVKD in the germline V gene. CDR3 sequence: CAISESVDSANQPQHF. The CDR3 bases are TGTGCCATCAGTGAGTCGGTAGACAGCGCTAATCAGCCCCAGCATTTT.

The chain joins TRBV7-2 to TRBJ1-1; 7 bases line up with TRBD1. The CDR3 sequence is 12 residues long. The junction had 3 bases not matched to a gene; V was cut back by 4 bases and J by 7 bases. CDR1 is SGHTA, CDR2 FQGNSA, per germline. The CDR3: CASSSTGIEAFF. The CDR3 DNA follows: TGTGCCAGCAGCTCGACAGGGATTGAAGCTTTCTTT.

This chain joins TRBV2 and TRBJ1-2; D unclear. The V end lost 2 bases, the J end lost 0 bases, and 10 bases lay between the germline ends. The CDR3 consists of 15 residues. CDR1 SNHLY and CDR2 FYNNEI come from the germline V gene. The CDR3 DNA is TGTGCCAGCAGTGAAAGACACCTTCCTAACTATGGCTACACCTTC. Residues: CASSERHLPNYGYTF.

This clone turned up a few times. The chain recombines TRBV5-1 with TRBJ1-2; a weak D match, TRBD1 (5 bases). V lost 0 bases and J lost 8, with 8 bases in between. This CDR3 region has 12 residues. CDR1 and CDR2 (germline): SGHRS, YFSETQ. CDR3 region: CASSLAGEGYTF. The CDR3 region has the DNA TGCGCCAGCAGCTTGGCGGGGGAAGGCTACACCTTC.

The chain uses TRBV5-6 and TRBJ2-5; possible D gene TRBD1, 6 bases. The V and J ends lost 6 bases and 1 base respectively, with 13 bases between them. Germline V gene data show CDR1 as SGHDT and CDR2 as YYEEEE. This CDR3 region has 14 residues. The CDR3 DNA follows: TGTGCCAGCACCGACAGGACCTTCCAAGAGACCCAGTACTTC. It translates to CASTDRTFQETQYF.

In this sample, this clone turned up a few times. The genes are TRBV28 and TRBJ1-2; a possible D gene is TRBD1 (6 bases). Trimming pared 6 bases from V and 4 bases from J, leaving 15 bases between. The CDR3 is made up of 14 amino acids. The germline V gene has CDR1 MDHEN and CDR2 SYDVKM. The CDR3 bases are TGTGCCAGCAGCTTGGACAGCCTAATCTATGGCTACACCTTC. Residues: CASSLDSLIYGYTF.

J is TRBJ1-5 and V is TRBV29-1; no firm D call. Trimming removed 4 bases from V and 7 bases from J, with 11 bases in between. This CDR3 is 12 amino acids long. Germline V lookup: CDR1 SQVTM, CDR2 ANQGSEA. CDR3 in amino acids: CSVGGINQPQHF. The CDR3 coding sequence is TGCAGCGTTGGAGGGATTAACCAGCCCCAGCATTTT.

This clone came up a few times. The chain couples TRBV6-1 to TRBJ2-1; maybe TRBD1 (6 bases). The CDR3 length is 16 residues. Germline-derived CDR1 and CDR2 are MNHNS and SASEGT. With 2 bases removed from V and 7 bases from J, the gap between germline ends came to 18 bases. The CDR3 here is CASSETGPSRGNEQFF. For the CDR3, the DNA is TGTGCCAGCAGTGAAACCGGGCCCAGCAGGGGAAATGAGCAGTTCTTC.

This clone has more than one count but fewer than ten. The chain uses TRBV25-1 and TRBJ1-4; D remains unclear. CDR1 and CDR2 from the germline V gene are MGHDK and SYGVNS. The V gene lost 3 bases and the J gene lost 8 bases, with 16 bases spanning the gap. The CDR3 runs to 15 residues. CDR3 loop: CASSESGSRGEKLFF. In nucleotides, the CDR3 is TGTGCCAGCAGTGAGTCGGGGAGCCGCGGAGAAAAACTGTTTTTT.